The sequence of this T cell receptor beta chain was determined in a study of shared T cell receptors in the human thymus (dated by TCRdb to 2020 to 2022). About the investigation overall: The study examined how the human thymus generates shared, self-reactive T-cell receptor alpha chains.

Remarks on this clone: Its antigen is currently not known. Within one base of it there is no much larger clone, and no base qualities were kept.

Receptor amplification or capture employed the immunoSEQ multiplex PCR assay. As stored in TCRdb, this immuneACCESS dataset retains in-frame rearrangements with V and J assigned. A fraction of the clones does not appear; measured against another copy, unresolved V genes explain less than half of the discrepancy, and the remainder lacks a known reason. This sample holds more than 550,000 clones; roughly 88% were observed only once. Roughly 0.01% of the sample is taken by the ten largest. These sequences were also reported in another study, on human thymus T cells. From the second report: In Finland, the donors were immunologically healthy infants who were having open corrective cardiac surgery for congenital heart defects. Thymus tissue was collected as surgical resects that were removed during corrective cardiac surgery. Usage of V and J gene segments appeared to be biased in both the thymic and the peripheral blood repertoires. The related research reported highly overlapping thymic TCR repertoires among unrelated individuals. The study characterized TCR alpha and beta repertoires from about 8 infant thymus samples and a few related peripheral blood samples. The infant donors were roughly 6 to 244 days old, and the cohort included five or six males and two females. Thymocytes were mechanically released from the tissue and were stored as pellets of about 9-33 million cells at -70 degrees C. A QIAsymphony instrument was used to extract genomic DNA from frozen cell pellets. The immunoSEQ multiplex PCR assay was used to amplify the TCRB and TCRAD loci from a standardized amount of quality-controlled genomic DNA. Amplicons spanned the V(D)J region at a length sufficient to cover the CDR3 and identify V and J genes. The amplicons were sequenced on an Illumina platform via the commercial immunoSEQ service. Primer bias and sequencing errors were corrected as previously described, and TCRAD and TCRB definitions were based on the IMGT database. Repertoires were analysed with immunoSEQ Analyzer 3.0 and VDJTools, covering basic statistics, V/J segment usage, diversity estimates, rarefaction and pairwise overlap. Chao1, ChaoE, Efron-Thisted, Shannon and inverse Simpson indices were used to estimate diversity, which was also estimated on datasets down-sampled to the smallest sample. For repertoire overlap, CDR3 nucleotide sequence, V gene and J gene had to match strictly, and clustering was done by Jaccard-based multidimensional scaling. Thymus samples yielded on average approximately 860,000 unique TCRB clonotypes, compared with 80,000 to 95,000 from blood samples.

The receptor was isolated from a girl in the first two years of life with a congenital heart defect. Donor details come from another sample of the same person, matched by shared clones. Material for sequencing was thymocytes.

The DNA is as follows: TGTGCCAGCAGCATAGGAGACAGCTCCTCCTACGAGCAGTACTTC. Its coded protein is CASSIGDSSSYEQYF. This chain is built from TRBV27 and TRBJ2-7; matching of 5 bases hints at TRBD1 as the D gene. Including cysteine and phenylalanine, the CDR3 has 15 amino acids. Solely the CDR3 DNA is kept, with 45 bases framed from the first base. The germline V gene (reference sequence) gives CDR1 as MNHEY and CDR2 as SMNVEV. V was cut back by 6 bases and J by 0 bases, leaving a gap of 15 bases between them.